Shown below are 16 T cell receptor beta chains from a single sample sequenced in a study of shared clonotypes between healthy human individuals. The assay was immunoSEQ multiplex PCR, and TCRdb's table has in-frame clones only and misses some. Here the sample spans about 690,000 clones, around 90% being singletons. Source material: memory CD8+ T cells from PBMCs. The subset: CD45RO+ cells pooled with CCR7-negative TemRA cells. These receptors all stem from a man in his late teens or twenties in good health. Some clones in this sample may be carry-over from other donors' samples.

The V and J genes are TRBV19 and TRBJ1-2, with 7 bases matching TRBD1. Germline V gives CDR1 LNHDA, CDR2 SQIVND (reference sequence). V shed 3 bases, J shed 0 bases, and the junction held 7 bases outside the gene matches. This CDR3 has 16 amino acids. The CDR3 sequence: CASSIGTVPSNYGYTF. The DNA for the CDR3 is TGTGCCAGTAGTATTGGGACAGTGCCTTCTAACTATGGCTACACCTTC.

The V call is TRBV5-1, the J call TRBJ2-3, with 7 bases identical to TRBD2. V lost 3 bases to trimming and J lost 0 bases; unmatched junction nucleotides: 7. The V gene's germline CDR1 is SGHRS and CDR2 YFSETQ. CDR3 length: 16 residues. CDR3 loop: CASSSRDYTSTDTQYF. CDR3 DNA sequence: TGCGCCAGCAGCTCCCGGGACTACACTAGCACAGATACGCAGTATTTT. The complete variable domain, with remaining parts taken from reference TRBV5-1 and TRBJ2-3, reads KAGVTQTPRYLIKTRGQQVTLSCSPISGHRSVSWYQQTPGQGLQFLFEYFSETQRNKGNFPGRFSGRQFSNSRSEMNVSTLELGDSALYLCASSSRDYTSTDTQYFGPGTRLTVL.

In DNA form, the CDR3 reads TGTGCCAGCAGCTTCGCCACGACAGGGGGCGAAGGCTACACCTTC. Translation: CASSFATTGGEGYTF. V and J are TRBV13 and TRBJ1-2; 10 nucleotides agree with TRBD1. V gave up 3 bases and J gave up 8 bases; unmatched junction bases: 9. The CDR3 is made up of 15 amino acids. CDR1 is PRHDT and CDR2 is FYEKMQ in the germline V gene (reference sequence).

The V gene is TRBV27, the J gene TRBJ2-1; no firm D call. CDR3 size: 16 residues. The V end lost 7 bases, the J end lost 4 bases, and 20 bases lay between the germline ends. Per germline, CDR1 MNHEY and CDR2 SMNVEV (reference sequence). CDR3 amino acids: CASNPPSLLGYNEQFF. The CDR3 coding sequence is TGTGCCAGCAATCCTCCCAGCTTGTTGGGGTACAATGAGCAGTTCTTC.

This chain links TRBV7-3 with TRBJ1-1; D gene uncertain. Deletions cut 3 bases from V and 4 bases from J, with 9 bases between. Germline CDR1 is SGHTA and CDR2 is FQGTGA. This CDR3 spans 13 amino acids. In DNA form, the CDR3 reads TGTGCCAGCAGCTTGATGGGGTCCACTGAAGCTTTCTTT. This gives the protein CASSLMGSTEAFF.

The rearrangement links TRBV28 to TRBJ2-7, with a possible D match to TRBD1 (5 bases). Trimming left V 6 bases short and J 3 bases short, with 15 bases between. The CDR3 length is 14 residues. The germline V gene has CDR1 MDHEN and CDR2 SYDVKM. CDR3 region: CASSDFRQLYEQYF. The CDR3 DNA reads as TGTGCCAGCAGCGACTTCAGACAGCTCTACGAGCAGTACTTC.

V and J are TRBV7-9 and TRBJ1-1, with D unclear. CDR1 and CDR2 (germline): SEHNR, FQNEAQ (reference sequence). The V gene lost 0 bases and the J gene lost 10 bases, with 12 bases spanning the gap. This CDR3 is 13 amino acids long. The CDR3 region is CASSLAGTLAAFF. CDR3 DNA: TGTGCCAGCAGCTTAGCGGGCACGCTGGCAGCTTTCTTT.

The chain recombines TRBV5-1 with TRBJ2-5; D remains unclear. Trimming shortened V by 4 bases and J by 4 bases, and 11 bases separated the two germline ends. From germline, CDR1 is SGHRS and CDR2 YFSETQ. The CDR3 has 13 amino acids. DNA of the CDR3: TGCGCCAGCAGCGGTGGATGGGGAGAGACCCAGTACTTC. Its protein product is CASSGGWGETQYF. The full variable domain, in which reference TRBV5-1 and TRBJ2-5 provide the parts outside the CDR3, is KAGVTQTPRYLIKTRGQQVTLSCSPISGHRSVSWYQQTPGQGLQFLFEYFSETQRNKGNFPGRFSGRQFSNSRSEMNVSTLELGDSALYLCASSGGWGETQYFGPGTRLLVL.

V gene TRBV7-6 combines with J gene TRBJ2-7; no firm D call. Trimming removed 2 bases from V and 1 base from J, with 15 bases in between. The germline gives CDR1 SGHVS, CDR2 FNYEAQ. The CDR3 is made up of 16 amino acids. This CDR3 reads CASSLIIGVASYEQYF. CDR3 in DNA: TGTGCCAGCAGCTTAATAATTGGGGTTGCGTCCTACGAGCAGTACTTC.

This clone was recorded only once. The J gene is TRBJ2-6, the V gene TRBV7-8; D uncertain. Germline CDR1 and CDR2: SGHVS and FQNEAQ. The CDR3 sequence is 17 residues long. V was pared by 2 bases and J by 0 bases, with 11 bases between. The CDR3 region has the DNA TGTGCCAGCAGCTTATTCCAGGCCAGCTCTGGGGCCAACGTCCTGACTTTC. It encodes CASSLFQASSGANVLTF.

This clone was seen only once. The chain couples TRBV27 to TRBJ2-7; 11 bases map to TRBD2. This CDR3 is 12 amino acids long. V lost 6 bases and J lost 6; bases outside the gene matches: 1. Germline CDR1 and CDR2: MNHEY and SMNVEV (reference sequence). CDR3 sequence: CASSGLAGEQYF. The DNA for the CDR3 is TGTGCCAGCAGCGGACTAGCGGGCGAGCAGTACTTC.

V gene TRBV7-9 combines with J gene TRBJ1-2; tentative D call: TRBD1 (5 bases). V lost 4 bases and J 4 bases, leaving 25 bases between the germline ends. The CDR3 loop spans 18 amino acids. Germline-derived CDR1 and CDR2 are SEHNR and FQNEAQ (reference sequence). This CDR3 is CASSSTQGTINGGYGYTF. The CDR3 DNA follows: TGTGCCAGCAGCTCCACCCAAGGGACCATTAACGGGGGCTATGGCTACACCTTC.

V usage is TRBV28 and J usage is TRBJ2-5; tentative D call: TRBD1 (6 bases). The V gene lost 4 bases and the J gene lost 3 bases, with 12 bases spanning the gap. Germline CDR1 is MDHEN and CDR2 is SYDVKM. The CDR3 covers 14 residues. CDR3 sequence (DNA): TGTGCCAGCAGTTACTCTAACAGGGAAGAGACCCAGTACTTC. Translated, it gives CASSYSNREETQYF.

The chain links TRBV7-2 to TRBJ1-1; TRBD1 matches 9 bases. Germline CDR1 is SGHTA and CDR2 is FQGNSA. The CDR3 is 14 residues long. V shed 4 bases and J 4 bases; nucleotides not matched to a gene: 4. CDR3 region: CASSSRDRATEAFF. CDR3 nucleotide sequence: TGTGCCAGCAGCTCCCGGGACAGGGCCACTGAAGCTTTCTTT.

This chain connects TRBV7-3 to TRBJ2-1, with D hard to call. This CDR3 is built from 13 residues. Trimming cost V 6 bases and J 6 bases, with 12 bases left between them. Germline V lookup: CDR1 SGHTA, CDR2 FQGTGA. CDR3 in amino acids: CASSLGLFNEQFF. In nucleotides, the CDR3 is TGTGCCAGCAGTTTAGGTCTGTTCAATGAGCAGTTCTTC.

V gene TRBV11-2 combines with J gene TRBJ2-7, with TRBD1 matching over 8 bases. The CDR3 spans 17 residues. V lost 0 bases, J lost 0 bases, and 7 bases stayed unmatched. Per germline, CDR1 SGHAT and CDR2 FQNNGV. The CDR3 region is CASSLELQGVPSYEQYF. The CDR3 coding sequence is TGTGCCAGCAGCTTAGAGCTACAGGGGGTACCCTCCTACGAGCAGTACTTC.